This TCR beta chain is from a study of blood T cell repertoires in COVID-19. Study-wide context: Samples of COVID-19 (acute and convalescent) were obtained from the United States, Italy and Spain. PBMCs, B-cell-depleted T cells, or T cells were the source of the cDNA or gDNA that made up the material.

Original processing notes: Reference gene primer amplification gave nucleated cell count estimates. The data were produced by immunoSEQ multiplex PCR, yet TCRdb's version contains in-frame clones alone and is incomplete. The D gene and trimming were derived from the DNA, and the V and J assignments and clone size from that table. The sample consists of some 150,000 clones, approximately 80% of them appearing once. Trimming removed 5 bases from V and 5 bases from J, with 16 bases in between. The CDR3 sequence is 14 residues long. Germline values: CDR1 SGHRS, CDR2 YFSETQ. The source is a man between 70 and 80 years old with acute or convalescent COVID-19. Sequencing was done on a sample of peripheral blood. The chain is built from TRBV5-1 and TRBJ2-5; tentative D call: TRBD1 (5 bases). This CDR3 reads CASRQGPVGETQYF. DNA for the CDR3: TGCGCCAGCAGGCAGGGTCCGGTAGGGGAGACCCAGTACTTC.